The 26 T cell receptor beta chains below were found in one sample sequenced in a study of blood T cells in healthy people across ages. Primed by a sample-barcoded 5' primer and a J-beta primer mix, a second PCR proceeded for about 6 to 12 cycles. TCRdb recomputed calls from the 5' RACE reads with MiXCR, one row per CDR3 protein. The sample consists of roughly 800,000 distinct CDR3 sequences, around 25% of them appearing once. Another study also made use of these data, one on T cells of mothers and their children.

The sequenced sample consisted of blood. The receptors here all came from a boy younger than 18 in good health.

This clonotype was counted a few times. The V and J genes are TRBV7-9 and TRBJ2-7; TRBD1 is a possible D gene (5 bases). V was cut by 6 bases and J by 0 bases, with 18 bases left in between. The CDR3 is made up of 16 amino acids. Germline V gene data show CDR1 as SEHNR and CDR2 as FQNEAQ (reference sequence). The CDR3 sequence is CASSSKQESFSYEQYF. The CDR3 DNA sequence: TGTGCCAGCAGTTCTAAACAGGAGTCGTTCTCCTACGAGCAGTACTTC.

This clonotype was seen only a few times. This rearrangement joins TRBV7-2 to TRBJ2-5; no reliable D call. The V gene's germline CDR1 is SGHTA and CDR2 FQGNSA. The CDR3 is 18 amino acids. Trimming cost V 9 bases and J 0 bases, with 26 bases left between them. The DNA of the CDR3 is TGTGCCAGGCGCCCTGTAGGGCAGGATCATTGGTACCAAGAGACCCAGTACTTC. It yields the protein CARRPVGQDHWYQETQYF. The whole variable domain, remainder taken from reference TRBV7-2 and TRBJ2-5, is GAGVSQSPSNKVTEKGKDVELRCDPISGHTALYWYRQSLGQGLEFLIYFQGNSAPDKSGLPSDRFSAERTGGSVSTLTIQRTQQEDSAVYLCARRPVGQDHWYQETQYFGPGTRLLVL.

The sample holds a few counts of this clonotype. This CDR3 fails to terminate in the conserved phenylalanine or tryptophan, so it likely reflects a read error. The chain carries TRBV7-3 and TRBJ2-7; D may be TRBD1 or TRBD2 (5 bases each). In germline, CDR1 is SGHTA, CDR2 FQGTGA. V was trimmed by 3 bases and J by 3 bases, leaving 12 bases between them. The CDR3 extends over 14 amino acids. The CDR3 DNA is TGTGCCAGCAGCTTCCGGGGCCCCAGCTACGAGCAGTACCTC. This sequence encodes CASSFRGPSYEQYL.

Points on this clonotype: This may come from a read error, since a much larger clone is one base off. The DNA of the CDR3 is TGTGCCGGCAACGAAGGGGTGAATACGCAGTATTTT. It specifies CAGNEGVNTQYF. The gene calls are TRBV7-9 and TRBJ2-3; a possible D gene is TRBD1 (5 bases). CDR3 length: 12 amino acids. V gave up 11 bases and J gave up 7 bases, with 16 bases separating them. Germline V gives CDR1 SEHNR, CDR2 FQNEAQ (reference sequence).

As regards this clonotype: One end of the junction is discordant with germline, which a read error may explain. J is TRBJ2-5 and V is TRBV20-1, with D perhaps being TRBD1 or TRBD2 (5 bases each). The CDR3 length is 13 residues. The germline gives CDR1 DFQATT, CDR2 SNEGSKA (reference sequence). The CDR3 DNA follows: TGCAGTGCTAGACCCCGGGGCGACGGGAAACGGTTCTTC. Protein sequence: CSARPRGDGKRFF.

V is TRBV7-9 and J is TRBJ1-4; 9 bases match TRBD1. Germline V gene data show CDR1 as SEHNR and CDR2 as FQNEAQ (reference sequence). There are 16 residues in the CDR3. Germline trimming cut 2 bases from V and 8 bases from J; bases unmatched to any gene: 9. For the CDR3, the DNA is TGTGCCAGCAGCTTAAGCCAACAGGGGGCAGGGGAAAAACTGTTTTTT. This encodes CASSLSQQGAGEKLFF.

This clonotype showed up just a few times. V and J are TRBV14 and TRBJ1-6, with D perhaps TRBD1 (6 bases). The germline gives CDR1 SGHDN, CDR2 FVKESK. This CDR3 spans 14 amino acids. V was shortened by 2 bases and J by 11 bases, with 13 bases between the two germline ends. The CDR3 region has the DNA TGTGCCAGCAGCCAATCCAGGGGCAGAACACCCCTCCACTTT. Residues: CASSQSRGRTPLHF.

This clonotype has just a few counts. The V and J genes are TRBV9 and TRBJ1-6; no definite D call. This CDR3 spans 14 amino acids. The V end lost 0 bases, the J end lost 5 bases, and 6 bases lay between the germline ends. Germline-derived CDR1 and CDR2 are SGDLS and YYNGEE. The CDR3, as DNA: TGTGCCAGCAGCGTAGCGCGGAATAATTCACCCCTCCACTTT. Protein product: CASSVARNNSPLHF. Full variable domain (rest looked up from reference TRBV9 and TRBJ1-6): DSGVTQTPKHLITATGQRVTLRCSPRSGDLSVYWYQQSLDQGLQFLIQYYNGEERAKGNILERFSAQQFPDLHSELNLSSLELGDSALYFCASSVARNNSPLHFGNGTRLTVT.

To note about this clonotype: One end of the junction does not line up with germline, which may come from a read error. J is TRBJ2-7 and V is TRBV9; TRBD1 matches 11 bases. The CDR3 is made up of 15 amino acids. Per germline, CDR1 SGDLS and CDR2 YYNGEE. The CDR3 region is CTSSVGQGAVYEQYF. The CDR3 DNA reads as TGTACCAGCAGCGTAGGACAGGGGGCCGTCTACGAGCAGTACTTC.

This clonotype was observed a few times. The chain couples TRBV5-5 to TRBJ2-1; 8 bases are a match to TRBD1. Per germline, CDR1 SGHKS and CDR2 YYEKEE (reference sequence). The CDR3 consists of 16 residues. V trimming: 0 bases; J trimming: 0 bases; junction bases outside the gene matches: 2. The CDR3 protein is CASSLGDRISYNEQFF. CDR3 sequence (DNA): TGTGCCAGCAGCTTGGGGGACAGGATCTCCTACAATGAGCAGTTCTTC. The variable domain in full, with the rest retrieved from reference TRBV5-5 and TRBJ2-1, is DAGVTQSPTHLIKTRGQQVTLRCSPISGHKSVSWYQQVLGQGPQFIFQYYEKEERGRGNFPDRFSARQFPNYSSELNVNALLLGDSALYLCASSLGDRISYNEQFFGPGTRLTVL.

The sample holds a few counts of this clonotype. The J gene is TRBJ2-1, the V gene TRBV20-1, with D hard to call. Germline loops: CDR1 DFQATT, CDR2 SNEGSKA (reference sequence). Trimming cost V 3 bases and J 1 base, with 10 bases left between them. This CDR3 is 14 amino acids long. In DNA, the CDR3 is TGCAGTGCTAGCGACGGTACATCCTACAATGAGCAGTTCTTC. Translation gives CSASDGTSYNEQFF.

The V call is TRBV7-2, the J call TRBJ2-7, with TRBD1 matching 7 bases. V lost 4 bases, J lost 4 bases, and 7 bases stayed unmatched. The germline gives CDR1 SGHTA, CDR2 FQGNSA. The CDR3 length is 14 residues. The CDR3 sequence is CASSSTGKSYEQYF. The DNA of the CDR3 is TGTGCCAGCAGCTCGACAGGGAAATCATACGAGCAGTACTTC.

The V call is TRBV7-2, the J call TRBJ1-6; tentative D call: TRBD1 (5 bases). The CDR3 runs to 14 residues. Per the germline V gene, CDR1 is SGHTA and CDR2 is FQGNSA. Trimming cost V 7 bases and J 9 bases, with 16 bases left between them. This CDR3 is CASTMTVRGSPLHF. Written as DNA, the CDR3 is TGTGCCAGCACCATGACAGTTCGGGGTTCACCCCTCCACTTT.

J is TRBJ1-1 and V is TRBV10-3; D remains unclear. CDR1 and CDR2 (germline): ENHRY, SYGVKD. CDR3 length: 13 amino acids. Trimming cost V 2 bases and J 8 bases, with 12 bases left between them. This CDR3 is CAISEAPAEEAFF. The CDR3 DNA follows: TGTGCCATCAGTGAGGCGCCAGCCGAAGAAGCTTTCTTT.

The chain couples TRBV24-1 to TRBJ1-2; D is undetermined. Germline V CDR1 and CDR2: KGHDR, SFDVKD. The V end lost 9 bases, the J end lost 1 base, and 5 bases lay between the germline ends. The CDR3 spans 11 residues. CDR3 bases: TGTGCCACCCGGGGTAACTATGGCTACACCTTC. It translates to CATRGNYGYTF.

The rearrangement links TRBV11-1 to TRBJ2-7, with unresolved D. Trimming shortened V by 2 bases and J by 2 bases, and 10 bases separated the two germline ends. This CDR3 region has 14 residues. The germline V gene has CDR1 SGHAT and CDR2 FQDESV (reference sequence). CDR3 region: CASSLNGQAYEQYF. The CDR3 bases are TGTGCCAGCAGCTTAAACGGCCAGGCCTACGAGCAGTACTTC.

This clonotype was observed at least ten times. The chain carries TRBV6-5 and TRBJ2-7; 14 nucleotides line up with TRBD2. This CDR3 is built from 17 residues. Losses at the gene ends were 5 bases for V and 7 bases for J; bases not matched to a gene: 13. Germline V gives CDR1 MNHEY, CDR2 SVGAGI. CDR3 sequence (DNA): TGTGCCAGCAGTCGACTAGCGGGAGGGCCTGGAATATTAGAGCAGTACTTC. Protein: CASSRLAGGPGILEQYF.

The chain couples TRBV2 to TRBJ1-1; D is unresolved. Germline V gene lookup returns CDR1 SNHLY and CDR2 FYNNEI. Trimming removed 7 bases from V and 1 base from J, with 10 bases in between. CDR3 length: 13 amino acids. The CDR3 loop is CASTGRKNTEAFF. The CDR3 bases are TGTGCCAGCACTGGCAGGAAGAACACTGAAGCTTTCTTT.

The chain combines TRBV14 with TRBJ1-1; perhaps TRBD1 as D (5 bases). Germline V lookup: CDR1 SGHDN, CDR2 FVKESK. Trimming took off 4 bases at V and 0 bases at J, with 12 bases between the two ends. This CDR3 spans 15 amino acids. CDR3 bases: TGTGCCAGCAGCCCCTTACAGGAGATGAACACTGAAGCTTTCTTT. It specifies CASSPLQEMNTEAFF.

This chain joins TRBV6-5 and TRBJ2-7, with D perhaps matching TRBD1 (6 bases). Germline CDR1 is MNHEY and CDR2 is SVGAGI. CDR3 length equals 14 residues. The V and J ends lost 8 bases and 4 bases respectively, with 18 bases between them. CDR3 amino acids: CASARGRAEYEQYF. The CDR3 bases are TGTGCCAGCGCCAGGGGTCGAGCGGAGTACGAGCAGTACTTC.

V and J are TRBV4-3 and TRBJ1-2; D is unresolved. V was pared by 0 bases and J by 6 bases, with 8 bases between. Per the germline V gene, CDR1 is LGHNA and CDR2 is YSLEER. The length of the CDR3 is 13 residues. The CDR3 coding sequence is TGCGCCAGCAGCCAAGATGGAGCAAATGGCTACACCTTC. This encodes CASSQDGANGYTF.

This clonotype was seen more than once but under ten times. The chain combines TRBV9 with TRBJ2-5, with 7 bases identical to TRBD2. This CDR3 has 15 amino acids. Germline CDR1 and CDR2: SGDLS and YYNGEE. The trim removed 3 bases at V and 5 bases at J, leaving 10 bases unmatched. CDR3 protein: CASSAEGREGETQYF. CDR3 sequence (DNA): TGTGCCAGCAGCGCGGAGGGCAGGGAGGGCGAGACCCAGTACTTC.

The chain joins TRBV7-9 to TRBJ1-1; D remains unclear. The V gene lost 5 bases and the J gene lost 1 base, with 8 bases spanning the gap. The CDR3 is made up of 13 amino acids. In germline, CDR1 is SEHNR, CDR2 FQNEAQ (reference sequence). In nucleotides, the CDR3 is TGTGCCAGCAGCCACGAGGCGAACACTGAAGCTTTCTTT. Residues: CASSHEANTEAFF.

This clonotype appeared a few times. J is TRBJ2-7 and V is TRBV10-3; D perhaps matches TRBD1 (5 bases). This CDR3 spans 14 amino acids. Trimming cost V 3 bases and J 1 base, with 10 bases left between them. The germline gives CDR1 ENHRY, CDR2 SYGVKD. This chain's CDR3 is CAISEAGPSYEQYF. The CDR3 region has the DNA TGTGCCATCAGTGAAGCAGGGCCATCCTACGAGCAGTACTTC.

The genes are TRBV11-1 and TRBJ1-6; D is ambiguous. This CDR3 is built from 13 residues. V was pared by 4 bases and J by 9 bases, with 10 bases between. Germline lookup yields CDR1 SGHAT and CDR2 FQDESV (reference sequence). The CDR3 loop reads CASSSWTSSPLHF. For the CDR3, the DNA is TGTGCCAGCAGCTCTTGGACGAGTTCACCCCTCCACTTT.

The gene calls are TRBV4-3 and TRBJ2-2; no clear D. The CDR3 contains 14 residues. Trimming cost V 0 bases and J 0 bases, with 2 bases left between them. Germline loops: CDR1 LGHNA, CDR2 YSLEER. The CDR3 DNA reads as TGCGCCAGCAGCCAAGATCCGAACACCGGGGAGCTGTTTTTT. It specifies CASSQDPNTGELFF.